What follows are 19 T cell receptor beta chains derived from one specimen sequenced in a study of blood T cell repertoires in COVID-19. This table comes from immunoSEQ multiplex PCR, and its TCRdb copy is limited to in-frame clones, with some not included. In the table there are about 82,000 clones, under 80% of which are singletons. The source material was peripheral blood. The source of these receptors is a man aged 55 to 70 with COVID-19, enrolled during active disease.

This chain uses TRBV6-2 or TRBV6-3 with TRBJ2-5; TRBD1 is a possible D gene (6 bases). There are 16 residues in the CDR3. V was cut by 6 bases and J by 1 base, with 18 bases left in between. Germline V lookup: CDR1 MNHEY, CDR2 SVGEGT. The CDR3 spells CASSLRQVTRQETQYF. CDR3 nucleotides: TGTGCCAGCAGCCTAAGACAGGTTACTCGCCAAGAGACCCAGTACTTC.

CDR3 region: CATTLPLRGKNIQYF. The CDR3 nucleotides read TGTGCCACCACCCTGCCACTCAGAGGGAAAAACATTCAGTACTTC. V is TRBV15 and J is TRBJ2-4; D perhaps matches TRBD2 (5 bases). The V gene lost 7 bases and the J gene lost 4 bases, with 17 bases spanning the gap. Germline assignment: CDR1 LNHNV and CDR2 YYDKDF (reference sequence). This CDR3 comprises 15 residues.

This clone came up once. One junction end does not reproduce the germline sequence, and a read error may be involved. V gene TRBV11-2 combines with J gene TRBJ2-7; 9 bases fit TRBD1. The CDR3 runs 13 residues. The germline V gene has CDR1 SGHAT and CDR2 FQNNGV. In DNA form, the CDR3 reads TGTGCAACTACCCGGGGACAGGGTGGAGCATACGACTTC. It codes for CATTRGQGGAYDF.

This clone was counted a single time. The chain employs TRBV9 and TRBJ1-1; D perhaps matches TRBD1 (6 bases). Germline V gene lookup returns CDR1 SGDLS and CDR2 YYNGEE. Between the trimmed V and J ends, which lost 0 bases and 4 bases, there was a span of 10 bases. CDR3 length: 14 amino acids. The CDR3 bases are TGTGCCAGCAGCGTAGTGGGGGCGGGCACTGAAGCTTTCTTT. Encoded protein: CASSVVGAGTEAFF.

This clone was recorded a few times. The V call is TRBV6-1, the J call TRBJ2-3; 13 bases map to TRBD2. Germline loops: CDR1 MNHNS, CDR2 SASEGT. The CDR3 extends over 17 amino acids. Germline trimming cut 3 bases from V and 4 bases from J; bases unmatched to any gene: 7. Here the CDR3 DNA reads TGTGCCAGCAGTGAGCACACTAGCGGGAGGGGGGCAGATACGCAGTATTTT. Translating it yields CASSEHTSGRGADTQYF.

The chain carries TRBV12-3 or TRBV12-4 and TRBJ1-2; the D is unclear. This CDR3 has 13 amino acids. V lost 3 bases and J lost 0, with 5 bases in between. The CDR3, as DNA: TGTGCCAGCAGTTTTGACACTAACTATGGCTACACCTTC. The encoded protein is CASSFDTNYGYTF.

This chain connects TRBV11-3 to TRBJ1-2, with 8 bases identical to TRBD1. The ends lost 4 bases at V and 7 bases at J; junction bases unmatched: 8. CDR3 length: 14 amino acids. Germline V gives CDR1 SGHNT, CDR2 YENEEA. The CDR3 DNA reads TGTGCCAGCAGCTCATTTTCGGACAGGGCTGGCTACACCTTC. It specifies CASSSFSDRAGYTF.

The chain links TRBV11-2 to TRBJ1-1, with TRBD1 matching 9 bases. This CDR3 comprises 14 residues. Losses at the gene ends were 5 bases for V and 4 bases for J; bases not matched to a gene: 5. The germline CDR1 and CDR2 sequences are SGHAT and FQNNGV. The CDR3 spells CASSPRTGATEAFF. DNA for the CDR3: TGTGCCAGCAGCCCGCGGACAGGGGCCACTGAAGCTTTCTTT.

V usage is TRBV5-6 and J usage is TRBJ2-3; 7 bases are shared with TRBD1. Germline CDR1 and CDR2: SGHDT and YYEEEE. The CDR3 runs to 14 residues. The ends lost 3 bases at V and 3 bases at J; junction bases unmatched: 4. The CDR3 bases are TGTGCCAGCAGCTGGGGCAGGGGGACAGATACGCAGTATTTT. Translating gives CASSWGRGTDTQYF.

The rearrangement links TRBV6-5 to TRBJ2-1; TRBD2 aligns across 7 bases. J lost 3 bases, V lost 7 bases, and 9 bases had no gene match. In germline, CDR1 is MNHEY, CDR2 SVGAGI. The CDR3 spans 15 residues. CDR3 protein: CASKNGGLIYNEQFF. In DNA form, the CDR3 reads TGTGCCAGCAAAAACGGGGGGTTGATCTACAATGAGCAGTTCTTC.

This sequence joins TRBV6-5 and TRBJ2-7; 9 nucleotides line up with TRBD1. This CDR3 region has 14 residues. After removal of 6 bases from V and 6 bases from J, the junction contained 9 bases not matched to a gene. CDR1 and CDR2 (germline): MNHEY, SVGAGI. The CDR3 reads CASRTGQGTGEQYF. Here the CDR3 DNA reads TGTGCCAGCAGGACGGGACAGGGAACGGGCGAGCAGTACTTC.

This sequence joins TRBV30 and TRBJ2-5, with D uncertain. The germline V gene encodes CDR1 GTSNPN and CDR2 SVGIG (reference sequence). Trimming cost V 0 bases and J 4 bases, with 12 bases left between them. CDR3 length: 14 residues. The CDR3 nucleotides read TGTGCCTGGAGTGTACGCCCACGCGGAGAGACCCAGTACTTC. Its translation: CAWSVRPRGETQYF.

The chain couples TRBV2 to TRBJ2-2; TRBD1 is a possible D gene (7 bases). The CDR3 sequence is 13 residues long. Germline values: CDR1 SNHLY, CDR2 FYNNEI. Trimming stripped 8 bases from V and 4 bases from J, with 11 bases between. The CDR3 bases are TGTGCCAGCGCCCAGGGGGGCACCGGGGAGCTGTTTTTT. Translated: CASAQGGTGELFF.

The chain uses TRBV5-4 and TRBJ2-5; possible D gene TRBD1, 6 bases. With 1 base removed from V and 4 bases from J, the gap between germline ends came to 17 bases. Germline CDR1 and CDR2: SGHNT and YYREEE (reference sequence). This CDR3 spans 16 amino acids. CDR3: CASSLISSRGGETQYF. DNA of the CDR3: TGTGCCAGCAGCTTGATAAGCTCTCGAGGGGGAGAGACCCAGTACTTC. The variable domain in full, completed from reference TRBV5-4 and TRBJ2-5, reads ETGVTQSPTHLIKTRGQQVTLRCSSQSGHNTVSWYQQALGQGPQFIFQYYREEENGRGNFPPRFSGLQFPNYSSELNVNALELDDSALYLCASSLISSRGGETQYFGPGTRLLVL.

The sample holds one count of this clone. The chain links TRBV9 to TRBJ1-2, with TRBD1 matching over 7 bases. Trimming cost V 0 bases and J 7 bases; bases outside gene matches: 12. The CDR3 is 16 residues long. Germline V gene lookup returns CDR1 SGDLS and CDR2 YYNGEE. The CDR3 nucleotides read TGTGCCAGCAGCGTAGACGACGCTACAGGGGCTGCTGGCTACACCTTC. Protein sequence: CASSVDDATGAAGYTF.

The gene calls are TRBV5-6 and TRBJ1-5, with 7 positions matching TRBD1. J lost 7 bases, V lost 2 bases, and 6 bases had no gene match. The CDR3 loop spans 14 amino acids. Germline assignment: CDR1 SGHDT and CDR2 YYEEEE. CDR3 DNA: TGTGCCAGCAGCTTCACAGGGGTGGGGCAGCCCCAGCATTTT. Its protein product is CASSFTGVGQPQHF. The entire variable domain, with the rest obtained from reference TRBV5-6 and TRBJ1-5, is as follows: DAGVTQSPTHLIKTRGQQVTLRCSPKSGHDTVSWYQQALGQGPQFIFQYYEEEERQRGNFPDRFSGHQFPNYSSELNVNALLLGDSALYLCASSFTGVGQPQHFGDGTRLSIL.

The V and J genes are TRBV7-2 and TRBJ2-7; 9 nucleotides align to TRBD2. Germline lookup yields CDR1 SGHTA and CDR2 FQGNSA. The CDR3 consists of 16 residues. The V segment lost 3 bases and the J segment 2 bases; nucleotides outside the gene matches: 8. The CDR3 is CASSFVGLARPYEQYF. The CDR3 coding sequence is TGTGCCAGCAGCTTCGTGGGACTAGCCCGACCCTACGAGCAGTACTTC. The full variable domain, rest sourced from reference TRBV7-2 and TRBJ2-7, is GAGVSQSPSNKVTEKGKDVELRCDPISGHTALYWYRQSLGQGLEFLIYFQGNSAPDKSGLPSDRFSAERTGGSVSTLTIQRTQQEDSAVYLCASSFVGLARPYEQYFGPGTRLTVT.

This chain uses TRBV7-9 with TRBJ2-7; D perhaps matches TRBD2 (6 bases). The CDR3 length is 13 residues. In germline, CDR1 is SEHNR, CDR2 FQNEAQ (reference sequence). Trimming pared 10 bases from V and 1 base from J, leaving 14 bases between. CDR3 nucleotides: TGTGCCACGGGAGCAGGGCCATCCTACGAGCAGTACTTC. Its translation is CATGAGPSYEQYF. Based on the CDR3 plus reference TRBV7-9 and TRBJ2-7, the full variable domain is DTGVSQNPRHKITKRGQNVTFRCDPISEHNRLYWYRQTLGQGPEFLTYFQNEAQLEKSRLLSDRFSAERPKGSFSTLEIQRTEQGDSAMYLCATGAGPSYEQYFGPGTRLTVT.

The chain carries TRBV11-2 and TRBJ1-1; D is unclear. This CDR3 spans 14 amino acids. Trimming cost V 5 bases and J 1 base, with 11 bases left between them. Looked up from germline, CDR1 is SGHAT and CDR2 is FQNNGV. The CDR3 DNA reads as TGTGCCAGCAGCCTCGAGCAGCGGAACACTGAAGCTTTCTTT. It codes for CASSLEQRNTEAFF.